This T cell receptor beta chain is from a study of T cell changes during pregnancy in multiple sclerosis. The protocol was immunoSEQ multiplex PCR, while the TCRdb copy is restricted to in-frame clones and leaves out a portion. The data show about 73,000 clones, with 85% to 95% seen just once and less than 3.5% held by the top ten. After removal of 5 bases from V and 4 bases from J, the junction contained 9 bases not matched to a gene. CDR3 length equals 15 residues. Looked up from germline, CDR1 is SEHNR and CDR2 is FQNEAQ (reference sequence). The material sequenced was peripheral blood, taken in the third trimester of pregnancy. The chain joins TRBV7-9 to TRBJ2-7, with TRBD2 identical over 9 bases. This receptor was identified in a female donor in good health, enrolled as a control in a pregnancy study. This CDR3 is CASSPSGLARYEQYF. The DNA of the CDR3 is TGTGCCAGCAGCCCCTCAGGACTAGCGAGGTACGAGCAGTACTTC.